This TCR beta chain was retrieved from a study of T-cell memory formation after mild COVID-19. Study results and caveats: The CD4+ clones that contracted clustered mainly within CM and EM, and the CD8+ clones concentrated in EMRA.

The authors produced TCR alpha and TCR beta cDNA libraries with sample barcodes and UMIs by 5'RACE using constant-segment primers. TCRdb processed the 5' RACE reads anew with MiXCR; each CDR3 protein has one entry. This sample has 150,000 to 200,000 distinct CDR3 sequences, with roughly 15% found just once. Germline values: CDR1 SGHAT, CDR2 FQNNGV. The CDR3 has 11 residues. Turning to this clonotype: Its cognate antigen is unknown.

The source material was PBMCs or a T cell subset sorted from them (not recorded which). This rearrangement joins TRBV11-2 to TRBJ1-1; D is ambiguous. This TCR derives from an adult woman who had mild COVID-19 (a few samples of this study predate the infection). Cell type and time point are not known. The CDR3 nucleotides read TGTGCTACCCGACTGAACACTGAAGCTTTCTTT. Encoded protein: CATRLNTEAFF.